This TCR beta chain emerged from a study of monozygotic twins with inflammatory bowel disease (dated by TCRdb to about 2019). General notes on the study: The complete study included about 28 monozygotic twin pairs: 19 IBD-discordant Danish pairs and nine German pairs, of which four were IBD-concordant and five were IBD-discordant. Disease-associated traits were sought mainly through comparisons between IBD patients and their genetically identical healthy co-twins within discordant pairs. Each individual had, on average, about 151 000 unique TCRalpha sequences and 181 000 unique TCRbeta sequences available for analysis. What the research found in general, with its limitations: Because patients received different immunosuppressive treatments, the repertoires may have picked up extra background noise and variability between individuals. No single strong signal or clonotype linked to IBD turned up in the results, so the idea that one exists was not supported. IBD patients had lower TCRbeta repertoire diversity, measured by the inverse Simpson index, than their healthy co-twins. Distinction between different T cell subtypes could not be achieved in the analysis. Repertoire similarity did not differ between concordant and discordant twins, possibly due to limited statistical power. Compared with healthy twins, IBD patients had fewer clonotypes in common with other individuals, a difference most pronounced in patients showing signs of disease activity.

The germline V gene specifies SGHAT as CDR1 and FQNNGV as CDR2. The CDR3 runs 15 residues from the cysteine to the phenylalanine. Only the protein sequence is given. To prepare the library, 5' RACE was applied. Preparation of each TCR library used roughly 3,300 ng of total RNA. For each sample, cDNA was synthesized in eight separate reactions using SMARTScribe reverse transcriptase. During cDNA synthesis, template switching introduced unique molecular identifiers that contained a 6-nucleotide sample barcode. TCRalpha and TCRbeta cDNA was amplified by two nested PCRs of approximately 17 and 9 cycles, with bead purification after each PCR. Before amplification, the cDNA was treated with uracil DNA-glycosylase and purified using the QIAquick PCR purification kit. In the second PCR, Illumina TruSeq-compatible adapters and sample-specific barcodes were added. Library quality and concentration were assessed using TapeStation and Qubit, and approximately 5 ng of each library was pooled. Sequencing of the pooled libraries was done on an Illumina HiSeq2500 single-index Rapid Run using custom sequencing primers and 2 x 100 bp reads. The study's processing was this. MiGEC version 1.2.6 was used for UMI-based consensus assembly to correct PCR and sequencing errors. MiXCR version 2.1.1 was used to carry out V(D)J alignment, clonotype assembly and CDR3 extraction. Gene usage, clonotype sharing and MAIT/NKT TCR abundance were normalised by analysing the top 1000, 10 000 and 20 000 clonotypes per sample. After downsampling to 27 000 UMIs, diversity was calculated as the inverse Simpson index using the vegan R package. Paired Mann-Whitney U tests were applied to discordant twin pairs, and Benjamini-Hochberg correction was used for multiple testing. TCRdb reprocessed the reads, so every CDR3 protein sequence counts as one entry and DNA is not shown. These V and J calls rely on TCRdb rather than the paper's analysis. This specimen's table enumerates 150,000 or so distinct CDR3 sequences. Jointly, the top ten make up approximately 7% of the sample.

With regard to this clonotype: No antigen is known for it.

From each donor, a roughly 2.5 ml peripheral blood sample was collected into PAXgene tubes and stored at -80 degrees C. Without T cell sorting, total RNA was isolated from whole blood using the PAXgene blood miRNA kit on an automated QIAcube. Peripheral blood from monozygotic twin pairs, either concordant or discordant for inflammatory bowel disease, underwent deep TCRalpha and TCRbeta repertoire profiling that used unique molecular barcoding. Smoking habits were recorded for all twin pairs, and each individual was classified as a current, former or never smoker. The sequence links TRBV11-2 to TRBJ2-1; the TCRdb D gene call, TRBD2, has no DNA to confirm it. This TCR was sampled from a human donor with ulcerative colitis or Crohn's disease, or a healthy co-twin of an affected twin (not recorded which). Material: blood. The CDR3 amino acid sequence is: CASRPGLLRGNEQFF. The full variable domain, with segments outside the CDR3 supplied by the reference TRBV11-2 and TRBJ2-1 proteins, appears as EAGVAQSPRYKIIEKRQSVAFWCNPISGHATLYWYQQILGQGPKLLIQFQNNGVVDDSQLPKDRFSAERLKGVDSTLKIQPAKLEDSAVYLCASRPGLLRGNEQFFGPGTRLTVL.